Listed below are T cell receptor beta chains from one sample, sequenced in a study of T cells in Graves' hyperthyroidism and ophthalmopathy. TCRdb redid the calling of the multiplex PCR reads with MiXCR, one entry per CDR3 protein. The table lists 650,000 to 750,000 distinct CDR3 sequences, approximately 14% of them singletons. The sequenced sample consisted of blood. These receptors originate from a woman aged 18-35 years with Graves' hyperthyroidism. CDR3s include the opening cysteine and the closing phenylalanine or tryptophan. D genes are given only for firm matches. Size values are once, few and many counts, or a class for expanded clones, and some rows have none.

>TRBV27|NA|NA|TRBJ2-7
TGTGCCAGCAGTTTAAGGACCTCGATTTACTACGAGCAGTACTTC
CASSLRTSIYYEQYF
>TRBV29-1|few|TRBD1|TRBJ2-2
TGCAGCGTTGAAGTAAGGACAGGGGGGACCGGGGAGCTGTTTTTT
CSVEVRTGGTGELFF
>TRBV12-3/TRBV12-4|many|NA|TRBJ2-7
TGTGCCAGCAGTTTCGGGAGTGCCTACGAGCAGTACTTC
CASSFGSAYEQYF
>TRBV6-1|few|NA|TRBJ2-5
TGTGCCAGCAGGGCGATTAACAGGGCGGCGGAGACCCAGTACTTC
CASRAINRAAETQYF
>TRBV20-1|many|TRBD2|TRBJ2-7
TGCAGTGCTAGCCCCATGGGGAGGGAGAACTACGAGCAGTACTTC
CSASPMGRENYEQYF
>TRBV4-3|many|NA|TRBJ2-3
TGCGCCAGCAGCCAAGAGACATCAGATACGCAGTATTTT
CASSQETSDTQYF
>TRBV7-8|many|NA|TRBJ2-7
TGTGCCAGCAGCTTAGAACCCGGGGCAGGGGTGTCCTACGAGCAGTACTTC
CASSLEPGAGVSYEQYF
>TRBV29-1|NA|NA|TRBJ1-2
TGCAGCGTTGAGGAGGGCAGAGTCTATGGCTACACCTTC
CSVEEGRVYGYTF
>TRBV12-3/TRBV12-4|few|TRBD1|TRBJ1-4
TGTGCCAGCAGTCTGGACAGGGCGGATGAAAAACTGTTTTTT
CASSLDRADEKLFF
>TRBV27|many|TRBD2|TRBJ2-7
TGTGCCAGCAGTGGGGTAGCGGGAGGCTTTTCCTACGAGCAGTACTTC
CASSGVAGGFSYEQYF
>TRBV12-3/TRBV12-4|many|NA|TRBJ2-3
TGTGCCAGCACCCAGGACACCTGGATCGCAGATACGCAGTATTTT
CASTQDTWIADTQYF
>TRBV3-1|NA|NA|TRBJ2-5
TGTGCCAGCAGCCGTTCGCTAGAGACCCAGTACTTC
CASSRSLETQYF
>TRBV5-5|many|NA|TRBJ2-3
TGTGCCAGCAGCTTGAGGGGGGCTACGCAGTATTTT
CASSLRGATQYF
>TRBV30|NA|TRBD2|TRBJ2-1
TGTGCCCGTCGGACTAGCCGGAGTGAGCAGTTCTTC
CARRTSRSEQFF
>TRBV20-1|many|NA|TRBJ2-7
TGCAGTGCTAGTTCTAGCACCGACGACTCCTACGAGCAGTACTTC
CSASSSTDDSYEQYF
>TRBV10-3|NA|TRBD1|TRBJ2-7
TGTGCCATCAGTCCACAGGGGCCTAGGAGCTCCTACGAGCAGTACTTC
CAISPQGPRSSYEQYF
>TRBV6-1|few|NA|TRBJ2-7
TGTGCCAGCAGTGACCCCAGTGGAGGCTTCTCCTACGAGCAGTACTTC
CASSDPSGGFSYEQYF
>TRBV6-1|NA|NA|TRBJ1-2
TGTGCCAGCAGGCAACTCGGCTATGGCTACACCTTC
CASRQLGYGYTF
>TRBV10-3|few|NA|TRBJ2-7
TGTGCCATCAGTGAAGGTCTAGGGGCCTACGAGCAGTACTTC
CAISEGLGAYEQYF
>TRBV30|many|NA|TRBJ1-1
TGTGCCTTCGCTAGGGGGGGCGACGGCACTGAAGCTTTCTTT
CAFARGGDGTEAFF
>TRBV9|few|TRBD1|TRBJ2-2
TGTGCCAGCAGCCAAGGGGGACAGGGTGCCGGGGAGCTGTTTTTT
CASSQGGQGAGELFF
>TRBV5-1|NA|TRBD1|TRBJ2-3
TGCGCCAGCAGCTTGGCTCAACAGGGGACCACAGATACGCAGTATTTT
CASSLAQQGTTDTQYF
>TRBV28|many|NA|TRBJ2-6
TGTGCCACCACCAGGGCTGGGGCCAACGTCCTGACTTTC
CATTRAGANVLTF
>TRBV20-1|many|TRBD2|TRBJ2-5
TGCAGTGCTTTACCTCCTAGCGGGAGGGAAAGAAGGACCCAGTACTTC
CSALPPSGRERRTQYF
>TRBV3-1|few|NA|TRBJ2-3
TGTGCCAGCAGTTACCAACAGAGAACTAGCACAGATACGCAGTATTTT
CASSYQQRTSTDTQYF
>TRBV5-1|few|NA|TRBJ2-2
TGCGCCAGCAGCCCGGACCCCGCGGCCGGGGAGCTGTTTTTT
CASSPDPAAGELFF
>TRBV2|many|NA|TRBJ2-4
TGTGCCAGCAGTGAGGACACAGCGGCCAAAAACATTCAGTACTTC
CASSEDTAAKNIQYF
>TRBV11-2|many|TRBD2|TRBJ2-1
TGTGCCAGCAGCGCGGGACTAGCGGACTACAATGAGCAGTTCTTC
CASSAGLADYNEQFF
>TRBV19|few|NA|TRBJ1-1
TGTGCCAGTGCTAACGGTATAATGAACACTGAAGCTTTCTTT
CASANGIMNTEAFF
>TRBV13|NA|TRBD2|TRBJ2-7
TGTACCAGCAGCGAAGGGACTAGCGGATCCTACGAGCAGTACTTC
CTSSEGTSGSYEQYF
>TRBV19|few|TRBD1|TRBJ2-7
TGTGCCAGTAGTACAGGGGACAGTACCTACGAGCAGTACTTC
CASSTGDSTYEQYF
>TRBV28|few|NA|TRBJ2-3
TGTGCCAGCGGCAACCCCCGGGCAGATACGCAGTATTTT
CASGNPRADTQYF
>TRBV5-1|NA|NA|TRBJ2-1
TGCGCCAGCAGCGAGCGGGCCTCCTACAATGAGCAGTTCTTC
CASSERASYNEQFF
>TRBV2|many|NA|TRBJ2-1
TGTGCCAGCAGTGGAGGCTCGAATTCCTACAATGAGCAGTTCTTC
CASSGGSNSYNEQFF
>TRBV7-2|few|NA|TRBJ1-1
TGTGCCAGCAGCTTAGCGGGGACGCGGCGAGTCACTGAAGCTTTCTTT
CASSLAGTRRVTEAFF
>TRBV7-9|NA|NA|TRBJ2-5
TGTGCCAGCAGCGCCCAACATGGAGAGACCCAGTACTTC
CASSAQHGETQYF
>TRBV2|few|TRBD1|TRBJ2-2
TGTGCCAGCAGTGAAGGGGGCGGGACAGGGGGCTCCGGGGAGCTGTTTTTT
CASSEGGGTGGSGELFF
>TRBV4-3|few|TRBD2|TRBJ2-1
TGCGCCAGCAGCCTCGAATATCCCGGGACTAGCGTAAACAATGAGCAGTTCTTC
CASSLEYPGTSVNNEQFF
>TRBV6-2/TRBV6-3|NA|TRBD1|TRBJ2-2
TGTGCCAGCAGTTACTCAGTAGGACAGGGGCCGGGTCGGCTGTTTTTT
CASSYSVGQGPGRLFF
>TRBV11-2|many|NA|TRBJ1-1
TGTGCCAGCAGCCCCACCCTCGGGTCCGGCACTGAAGCTTTCTTT
CASSPTLGSGTEAFF
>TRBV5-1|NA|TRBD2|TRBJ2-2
TGCGCCAGCAGCCCCCCCCTAGGACTAGCGGGAGGGCGACATGACGCCGGGGAGCTGTTTTTT
CASSPPLGLAGGRHDAGELFF
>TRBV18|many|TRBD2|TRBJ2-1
TGTGCCAGCTCACCCTATCACAGCGGGAGCTCCTACAATGAGCAGTTCTTC
CASSPYHSGSSYNEQFF
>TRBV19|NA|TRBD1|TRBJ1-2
TGTGCCAGTAGTATAACAGGGGCCTCGGGCTACACCTTC
CASSITGASGYTF
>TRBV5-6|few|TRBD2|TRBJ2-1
TGTGCCAGCAGCACCCGACTAGCGGGAAACAATGAGCAGTTCTTC
CASSTRLAGNNEQFF
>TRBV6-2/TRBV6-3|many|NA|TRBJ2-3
TGTGCCAGCAGTTTCTGGCCCCTACAGCTCACAGATACGCAGTATTTT
CASSFWPLQLTDTQYF
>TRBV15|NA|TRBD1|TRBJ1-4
TGTGCCACCAGCCATACGAGATTTGGGACAGCAACTAATGAAAAACTGTTTTTT
CATSHTRFGTATNEKLFF
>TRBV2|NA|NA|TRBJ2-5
TGTGCCAGCCGGTCAGTAGAGACCCAGTACTTC
CASRSVETQYF
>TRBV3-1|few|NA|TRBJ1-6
TGTGCCAGCAGCCAAGACGGACGTTGGGCGTATAATTCACCCCTCCACTTT
CASSQDGRWAYNSPLHF
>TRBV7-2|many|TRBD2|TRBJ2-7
TGTGCCAGCAGCTTTCGTAGCGGGAGTAGTTACGAGCAGTACTTC
CASSFRSGSSYEQYF
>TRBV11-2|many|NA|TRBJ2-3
TGTGCCAGCAACCCCTCCGGGATTAACACAGATACGCAGTATTTT
CASNPSGINTDTQYF
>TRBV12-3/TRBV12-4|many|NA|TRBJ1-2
TGTGCCAGTACTACCGGGAACTATGGCTACACCTTC
CASTTGNYGYTF
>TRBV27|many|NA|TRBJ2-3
TGTGCCAGCAGTTTAAGATCGACGTCCCCTTCGAACACAGATACGCAGTATTTT
CASSLRSTSPSNTDTQYF
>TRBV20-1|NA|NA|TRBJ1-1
TGCAGTGCTAGAGCTATGGATGGGAGCGAGAGGGGAGCTTTCTTT
CSARAMDGSERGAFF